This T cell receptor beta chain comes out of a study of blood T cell repertoires in COVID-19. Study-wide background: The analysed material was cDNA or gDNA that came from T cells, B-cell-depleted T cells, or PBMCs.

The CDR3 is made up of 15 amino acids. J lost 5 bases, V lost 6 bases, and 10 bases had no gene match. CDR1 and CDR2 from the germline V gene are LNHDA and SQIVND (reference sequence). The protocol was immunoSEQ multiplex PCR, while the TCRdb copy is restricted to in-frame clones and leaves out a portion. The sample includes some 320,000 clones, about 89% of them seen just once. J is TRBJ1-5 and V is TRBV19; 7 bases match TRBD1. This receptor was identified in a man aged 60 to 69 who had recovered from COVID-19. Sample: PBMCs or T cells enriched from blood (not recorded which). CDR3 nucleotides: TGTGCCAGTAGAGTCGACAGGGTGGCATATCAGCCCCAGCATTTT. Residues: CASRVDRVAYQPQHF.